The rows below give T cell receptor beta chains drawn from one sample of a study of cytomegalovirus exposure and HLA in healthy donors. Libraries were prepared by immunoSEQ multiplex PCR; TCRdb keeps only in-frame clonotypes and omits some of them. There are roughly 100,000 clones in the sample; more than 60% occur only once, and over 2% lies in the top ten. Sequenced material: PBMCs. The origin of the receptors is a man in his forties in good health and CMV-seronegative. Each CDR3 is given with its conserved first and last residue. A D gene is named only where the DNA matches it firmly. Not every row has a clone size; where given, it reads once, few, many or a size class.

TRBV5-6	-	16	TRBJ2-3	TRBD1	CASSLAQGQGTDTQYF	TGTGCCAGCAGCTTGGCCCAGGGACAGGGCACAGATACGCAGTATTTT
TRBV2	-	14	TRBJ1-2	TRBD1	CASSPTTGDYGYTF	TGTGCCAGCAGTCCCACGACAGGGGACTATGGCTACACCTTC
TRBV7-3	once	14	TRBJ2-3	TRBD2	CASSSGGPTDTQYF	TGTGCCAGCAGTAGCGGGGGGCCCACAGATACGCAGTATTTT
TRBV7-9	-	14	TRBJ1-1	-	CASSLTAGNTEAFF	TGTGCCAGCAGCTTAACCGCAGGGAACACTGAAGCTTTCTTT
TRBV7-6	-	14	TRBJ2-7	-	CASRRDIDSYEQYF	TGTGCCAGCAGAAGGGACATAGACTCCTACGAGCAGTACTTC
TRBV29-1	few	15	TRBJ1-3	TRBD1	CSVVGRGQVGNTIYF	TGCAGCGTGGTGGGGAGAGGACAGGTTGGAAACACCATATATTTT
TRBV5-1	-	18	TRBJ2-5	TRBD2	CASRKNIPPSGGEETQYF	TGCGCCAGCAGAAAAAATATCCCCCCTAGCGGGGGGGAAGAGACCCAGTACTTC
TRBV6-1	-	14	TRBJ1-2	-	CASSEGVRPYGYTF	TGTGCCAGCAGTGAAGGGGTGAGGCCCTATGGCTACACCTTC
TRBV19	once	15	TRBJ2-4	-	CASPGLPATKNIQYF	TGTGCCAGCCCAGGACTACCCGCTACCAAAAACATTCAGTACTTC
TRBV6-5	-	16	TRBJ1-1	-	CASSYSNQGQDTEAFF	TGTGCCAGCAGTTACTCGAATCAGGGGCAGGACACTGAAGCTTTCTTT
TRBV5-4	-	18	TRBJ2-1	TRBD2	CASSLGSGGAGGLNEQFF	TGTGCCAGCAGCTTGGGAAGCGGGGGGGCCGGGGGCCTCAATGAGCAGTTCTTC
TRBV28	-	16	TRBJ1-6	TRBD1	CASSLIQGARDSPLHF	TGTGCCAGCAGTTTAATACAGGGGGCGCGTGATTCACCCCTCCACTTT
TRBV5-1	-	15	TRBJ2-2	TRBD2	CASRAGGRNTGELFF	TGCGCCAGCAGGGCGGGGGGCCGGAACACCGGGGAGCTGTTTTTT
TRBV10-1	-	15	TRBJ2-2	-	CASSLTGTNTGELFF	TGCGCCAGCAGCCTAACAGGGACCAACACCGGGGAGCTGTTTTTT
TRBV6-5	-	14	TRBJ2-7	TRBD1	CASSSGTGGREQYF	TGTGCCAGCAGTTCCGGGACAGGGGGCCGGGAGCAGTACTTC
TRBV5-1	-	14	TRBJ2-5	TRBD2	CASSRTSGQETQYF	TGCGCCAGCAGCAGGACTAGCGGCCAAGAGACCCAGTACTTC
TRBV20-1	-	11	TRBJ2-4	TRBD1	CSAWDRNIQYF	TGCAGTGCGTGGGACAGAAACATTCAGTACTTC
TRBV6-5	once	15	TRBJ1-6	-	CASSYVPGKNSPLHF	TGTGCCAGCAGTTATGTCCCAGGGAAAAATTCACCCCTCCACTTT
TRBV5-1	-	14	TRBJ2-7	TRBD1	CASSLAGGSYEQYF	TGCGCCAGCAGCTTGGCAGGGGGCTCCTACGAGCAGTACTTC
TRBV29-1	-	11	TRBJ2-7	-	CSVEEAYEQYF	TGCAGCGTTGAGGAGGCATACGAGCAGTACTTC
TRBV28	-	16	TRBJ1-5	TRBD1	CASSPLSGQGNQPQHF	TGTGCCAGCAGTCCACTCTCGGGACAGGGGAACCAGCCCCAGCATTTT
TRBV5-8	-	15	TRBJ2-3	-	CASFIRGYTRDTQYF	TGTGCCAGCTTCATAAGGGGGTACACACGAGATACGCAGTATTTT
TRBV6-6	-	16	TRBJ2-7	TRBD1	CASSYPRTGFSYEQYF	TGTGCCAGCAGTTACCCTAGGACAGGATTCTCCTACGAGCAGTACTTC
TRBV27	-	14	TRBJ2-7	TRBD1	CASSWGTGPYEQYF	TGTGCCAGCAGTTGGGGGACAGGCCCTTACGAGCAGTACTTC
TRBV7-6	-	14	TRBJ2-2	-	CASSYRAATGELFF	TGTGCCAGCAGCTACAGGGCGGCCACCGGGGAGCTGTTTTTT
TRBV29-1	-	10	TRBJ1-3	-	CSAAGNTIYF	TGCAGCGCCGCTGGAAACACCATATATTTT
TRBV6-5	medium-sized	15	TRBJ2-3	-	CASCLMAGATDTQYF	TGTGCCAGCTGTCTGATGGCGGGGGCCACAGATACGCAGTATTTT
TRBV9	-	17	TRBJ2-1	-	CASSLTTSGITYNEQFF	TGTGCCAGCAGCTTGACGACTAGTGGGATAACCTACAATGAGCAGTTCTTC
TRBV18	few	16	TRBJ2-2	-	CASSPRSNPNTGELFF	TGTGCCAGCTCACCACGGTCTAACCCGAACACCGGGGAGCTGTTTTTT
TRBV2	-	15	TRBJ1-6	TRBD1	CASSGGQGGNSPLHF	TGTGCCAGCAGTGGCGGACAGGGTGGGAATTCACCCCTCCACTTT
TRBV7-9	-	14	TRBJ1-2	-	CSSSLSSRDYGYTF	TGTTCCAGCAGCCTTTCTTCGAGGGACTATGGCTACACCTTC
TRBV4-2	medium-sized	16	TRBJ2-7	TRBD2	CASSQDETSGGHEQYF	TGTGCCAGCAGCCAAGATGAGACTAGCGGGGGTCACGAGCAGTACTTC
TRBV25-1	-	14	TRBJ2-3	-	CASSQKGATDTQYF	TGTGCCAGCAGTCAGAAGGGAGCCACAGATACGCAGTATTTT
TRBV18	-	15	TRBJ2-1	TRBD1	CASSPGTGGYNEQFF	TGTGCCAGCTCACCCGGGACAGGGGGGTACAATGAGCAGTTCTTC
TRBV11-2	-	15	TRBJ1-2	-	CASSATGLANYGYTF	TGTGCCAGCAGCGCCACCGGACTAGCTAACTATGGCTACACCTTC
TRBV4-1	-	14	TRBJ1-2	-	CASSQDRGGNGYTF	TGCGCCAGCAGCCAAGATCGGGGAGGAAATGGCTACACCTTC